A selection of T cell receptor beta chains follows, all from one sample in a study of blood T cell repertoires in COVID-19. Clones were sequenced by immunoSEQ multiplex PCR, and TCRdb holds only the in-frame ones, with some missing. Of some 62,000 clones in the sample, roughly three quarters were seen once. The source material was peripheral blood. The source of these receptors is a woman of 80 years or more with active or convalescent COVID-19. Each CDR3 is given with its conserved first and last residue. The D gene is left open where the match is weak.

>13|TRBJ1-6|-|TRBV11-3
CASSLRFYAPLHF
>15|TRBJ2-2|TRBD2|TRBV7-3
CASSLRLGEGGELFF
>13|TRBJ2-7|TRBD1|TRBV11-2
CASSRDRENEQYF
>15|TRBJ2-5|-|TRBV11-2
CASSLGGRDPKTQYF
>14|TRBJ1-4|TRBD1|TRBV7-9
CASSFRQGNEKLFF
>15|TRBJ2-7|TRBD1|TRBV11-2
CASSTGQGGSYEQYF
>13|TRBJ2-7|-|TRBV5-1
CASSLNFGYEQYF
>19|TRBJ2-3|TRBD2|TRBV7-6
CASSLDTPGLAGDTDTQYF
>13|TRBJ1-1|-|TRBV12-3/TRBV12-4
CASSLTGNTEAFF
>14|TRBJ2-4|-|TRBV5-4
CASTPGGQKNIQYF
>14|TRBJ2-3|TRBD2|TRBV9
CASNQRGAKDTQYF
>14|TRBJ2-1|TRBD2|TRBV5-1
CASYLNGGANEQFF
>13|TRBJ1-1|-|TRBV19
CASSRQPNTEAFF
>14|TRBJ1-3|-|TRBV6-5
CASSPGISGNTIYF
>15|TRBJ2-3|TRBD2|TRBV10-3
CAISAGGRVTDTQYF
>14|TRBJ2-4|-|TRBV9
CASSARDTLNIQYF
>16|TRBJ1-2|-|TRBV5-4
CASSLESGFSATGYTF
>14|TRBJ2-5|TRBD1|TRBV5-1
CASSSTGTEETQYF
>14|TRBJ2-7|-|TRBV15
CATSREKQSYEQYF
>21|TRBJ1-1|TRBD1|TRBV24-1
CATSALRGTGRIKAVFPEAFF
>14|TRBJ1-4|TRBD1|TRBV5-1
CASSSGGADEKLFF
>14|TRBJ2-7|TRBD1|TRBV2
CASSGGQGRYEQYF
>16|TRBJ2-5|TRBD2|TRBV27
CASSLRGLAGGETQYF
>15|TRBJ2-7|-|TRBV6-5
CASSPRGQGLYEQYF
>15|TRBJ1-1|TRBD1|TRBV18
CASSPDRGRGTEAFF
>15|TRBJ2-7|-|TRBV11-3
CASSWGGGGAYEQYF
>17|TRBJ2-5|TRBD2|TRBV18
CASSPMVSSGGQETQYF
>14|TRBJ1-2|-|TRBV29-1
CSVERVPGDYGYTF
>15|TRBJ2-3|TRBD2|TRBV7-9
CASSLLAGGTDTQYF
>16|TRBJ1-2|TRBD1|TRBV19
CASSTLFGQADYGYTF
>17|TRBJ2-7|-|TRBV10-1
CASSDPAAQGSQKEQYF
>15|TRBJ2-1|-|TRBV7-9
CASSPPWSRDNEQFF
>13|TRBJ2-2|TRBD2|TRBV5-5
CASSPAGGGELFF
>14|TRBJ1-1|-|TRBV7-9
CASRTGQLNTEAFF
>14|TRBJ2-7|-|TRBV10-3
CAISDSGKPYEQYF
>12|TRBJ1-3|-|TRBV3-1/TRBV3-2
CASRGGGNTIYF
>14|TRBJ2-7|TRBD1|TRBV3-1/TRBV3-2
CASSYGQGAYEQYF
>10|TRBJ2-1|-|TRBV20-1
CSASYNEQFF
>14|TRBJ2-1|TRBD2|TRBV13
CASSFSSGVDEQFF
>14|TRBJ1-1|-|TRBV5-1
CASSFLGEGTEAFF
>18|TRBJ2-3|TRBD2|TRBV3-1/TRBV3-2
CASSHQLAGGLSTDTQYF
>15|TRBJ2-7|TRBD1|TRBV10-3
CAISGGQGLTYEQYF
>15|TRBJ2-1|TRBD2|TRBV30
CACQRTGGLYNEQFF
>13|TRBJ1-5|TRBD1|TRBV6-5
CASNTGGGQPQHF
>12|TRBJ1-1|-|TRBV5-4
CASSTPSGEAFF
>14|TRBJ1-3|-|TRBV5-1
CASSVAGSGNTIYF
>12|TRBJ1-2|-|TRBV19
CASRSGPGGYTF
>13|TRBJ1-5|TRBD1|TRBV28
CASTGQGYQPQHF
>15|TRBJ1-2|TRBD1|TRBV2
CASSRDRENHYGYTF
>14|TRBJ1-1|TRBD1|TRBV5-1
CASSSPVDRGEAFF
>15|TRBJ1-5|-|TRBV5-4
CASSLGGSSDQPQHF
>13|TRBJ2-3|-|TRBV11-3
CASSPGLRPTQYF
>14|TRBJ1-3|TRBD1|TRBV29-1
CSVDLGGDGNTIYF
>16|TRBJ1-2|-|TRBV5-6
CASSLVWGRGSYGYTF
>14|TRBJ1-2|-|TRBV13
CASSLDRGNYGYTF
>16|TRBJ1-1|TRBD1|TRBV5-1
CASSLGQGIMNTEAFF
>16|TRBJ1-3|-|TRBV6-5
CASSYSTGSPGNTIYF
>16|TRBJ2-5|TRBD2|TRBV5-1
CASSLGTLGGQETQYF